Each of the 23 T cell receptor beta chains below was sequenced from the same sample in a study of T cell repertoires in cytomegalovirus infection. TCRdb itself ran the reads through MiXCR, one entry per CDR3 protein. This table holds fewer than 850,000 distinct CDR3 sequences, almost 30% found once. Antigen specificity for these receptors is unknown. Here the sequenced sample was cultured CD8+ T cells from PBMCs, taken from culture after CMV antigen stimulation. All receptors come from a human donor in good health (CMV status not recorded). Some clones in this sample may be carry-over from other donors' samples.

Worth noting for this clonotype: At one of its ends the junction is not consistent with the germline gene, which may arise from a read error. The gene calls are TRBV4-1 and TRBJ1-4; D might be TRBD1 (6 bases). Germline V lookup: CDR1 MGHRA, CDR2 YSYEKL. The CDR3 covers 17 residues. The CDR3 bases are TGCGCCAGCAGCCAAGACCCGGGGCAGGGGCGAATTGAAATACTGTTTTTT. This codes for CASSQDPGQGRIEILFF.

J is TRBJ1-1 and V is TRBV19, with D hard to call. The germline V gene has CDR1 LNHDA and CDR2 SQIVND (reference sequence). CDR3 size: 15 residues. With 3 bases removed from V and 2 bases from J, the gap between germline ends came to 13 bases. CDR3 nucleotides: TGTGCCAGTAGTATCTTATTAGGGTCTAACACTGAAGCTTTCTTT. Its protein product is CASSILLGSNTEAFF.

The genes are TRBV7-9 and TRBJ2-7; possibly TRBD1 for D (6 bases). Trimming took 0 bases from V and 3 from J, leaving 9 bases between them. Germline CDR1 reads SEHNR; CDR2 reads FQNEAQ (reference sequence). The CDR3 has 14 residues. The CDR3 protein is CASSLARDNYEQYF. The CDR3 DNA reads as TGTGCCAGCAGCTTAGCCCGGGACAACTACGAGCAGTACTTC.

The CDR3 sequence: CASSLAASGVPEAFF. DNA for the CDR3: TGTGCCAGCAGTTTAGCGGCCTCCGGGGTTCCTGAAGCTTTCTTT. This sequence joins TRBV12-3 or TRBV12-4 and TRBJ1-1; D is unclear. Trimming removed 0 bases at V and 6 bases at J, with 14 bases between. This CDR3 region has 15 residues.

A single count supports this clonotype. The chain uses TRBV28 and TRBJ2-4, with 7 bases identical to TRBD1. There are 14 residues in the CDR3. CDR1 is MDHEN and CDR2 is SYDVKM in the germline V gene. The junction had 4 bases not matched to a gene; V was cut back by 7 bases and J by 1 base. The CDR3, as DNA: TGTGCCAGCAAACCACAGGGGGCCAAAAACATTCAGTACTTC. Its protein product is CASKPQGAKNIQYF.

The chain recombines TRBV4-1 with TRBJ2-3; 11 bases match TRBD2. Looked up from germline, CDR1 is MGHRA and CDR2 is YSYEKL. The CDR3 is made up of 18 amino acids. V shed 1 base, J shed 1 base, and the junction held 7 bases outside the gene matches. The CDR3, as DNA: TGCGCCAGCAGCCAAGTCCTAGCGGGGGGAAGACGCACAGATACGCAGTATTTT. Encoded protein: CASSQVLAGGRRTDTQYF.

J is TRBJ2-7 and V is TRBV29-1, with TRBD1 matching 8 bases. Germline CDR1 and CDR2: SQVTM and ANQGSEA. This CDR3 has 12 amino acids. After removal of 7 bases from V and 7 bases from J, the junction contained 9 bases not matched to a gene. CDR3 nucleotide sequence: TGCAGCGCGAGCGGACAGGGCGAGGAGCAGTACTTC. It yields the protein CSASGQGEEQYF.

The chain joins TRBV7-8 to TRBJ1-3, with 7 bases identical to TRBD1. The germline V gene encodes CDR1 SGHVS and CDR2 FQNEAQ. Trimming took 1 base from V and 0 from J; bases not matched to a gene: 6. The CDR3 runs to 17 residues. The CDR3: CASSLDPDRDSGNTIYF. The CDR3 nucleotides are TGTGCCAGCAGCTTAGACCCCGACAGGGACTCTGGAAACACCATATATTTT.

This clonotype was seen at least ten times. This rearrangement joins TRBV12-3 or TRBV12-4 to TRBJ1-2; D remains unclear. Between the trimmed V and J ends, which lost 3 bases and 7 bases, there was a span of 12 bases. CDR3 size: 13 residues. In DNA, the CDR3 is TGTGCCAGCAGTTTTACGGCCCTGAGTGGCTACACCTTC. It translates to CASSFTALSGYTF.

This clonotype was observed a few times. The V call is TRBV19, the J call TRBJ2-5; TRBD1 matches 9 bases. CDR1 LNHDA and CDR2 SQIVND come from the germline V gene (reference sequence). The CDR3 is 17 amino acids. With V trimmed by 5 bases and J by 4 bases, 14 bases remained unmatched. This CDR3 reads CASSPPWTGDLRETQYF. Written as DNA, the CDR3 is TGTGCCAGTAGTCCACCGTGGACAGGGGATTTGAGAGAGACCCAGTACTTC.

This clonotype was recorded many times. This CDR3 reads CASSLAPGGGPSYEQYV. Written as DNA, the CDR3 is TGTGCCAGCAGCTTAGCACCCGGGGGGGGGCCGTCCTACGAGCAGTACGTC. V and J are TRBV7-2 and TRBJ2-7; 8 nucleotides match TRBD2. CDR3 length: 17 amino acids. Germline V gene sequence: CDR1 SGHTA, CDR2 FQGNSA. V shed 0 bases, J shed 1 base, and the junction held 8 bases outside the gene matches.

This clonotype showed up many times. V is TRBV7-2 and J is TRBJ2-7; D may correspond to TRBD1 or TRBD2 (5 bases each). The germline V and J ends were trimmed by 2 bases and 2 bases, with 13 bases remaining between them. The germline V gene has CDR1 SGHTA and CDR2 FQGNSA. The CDR3 totals 15 residues. For the CDR3, the DNA is TGTGCCAGCAGCTTAATAGGGACCAACGCCTACGAGCAGTACTTC. Its translation: CASSLIGTNAYEQYF.

The chain recombines TRBV12-3 or TRBV12-4 with TRBJ1-3; D is perhaps TRBD1 (5 bases). V lost 7 bases and J 2 bases, leaving 12 bases between the germline ends. The CDR3 is 14 amino acids. CDR3 nucleotide sequence: TGTGCCAGCAATTTGGGAGGGGCTGGAAACACCATATATTTT. As protein: CASNLGGAGNTIYF.

This clonotype occurred a few times. The rearrangement joins TRBV6-5 to TRBJ2-3; 9 nucleotides align to TRBD2. The CDR3 covers 14 residues. Unmatched junction bases numbered 5, after V lost 6 bases and J lost 4 bases. Germline values: CDR1 MNHEY, CDR2 SVGAGI. The CDR3 loop is CASSRGGGADTQYF. CDR3 coding DNA: TGTGCCAGCAGCCGCGGGGGGGGTGCAGATACGCAGTATTTT.

This clonotype was seen more than once but under ten times. The CDR3 reads CATSRGQGDADTQYF. The DNA of the CDR3 is TGTGCCACCAGCAGAGGACAGGGGGATGCAGATACGCAGTATTTT. The rearrangement links TRBV15 to TRBJ2-3; 9 bases line up with TRBD1. V lost 1 base and J lost 4; bases outside the gene matches: 3. Germline lookup yields CDR1 LNHNV and CDR2 YYDKDF (reference sequence). The CDR3 extends over 15 amino acids.

This clonotype was recorded a few times. This chain connects TRBV6-6 to TRBJ2-4, with D unclear. The CDR3 loop spans 17 amino acids. The germline CDR1 and CDR2 sequences are MNHNY and SVGAGI (reference sequence). Between the trimmed V and J ends, which lost 0 bases and 0 bases, there was a span of 12 bases. The CDR3, as DNA: TGTGCCAGCAGTTACTCCCGATCCAGAGAAGCCAAAAACATTCAGTACTTC. The encoded protein is CASSYSRSREAKNIQYF.

The rearrangement links TRBV20-1 to TRBJ2-3; 10 nucleotides agree with TRBD2. Germline V gene lookup returns CDR1 DFQATT and CDR2 SNEGSKA (reference sequence). This CDR3 contains 13 residues. With V trimmed by 4 bases and J by 6 bases, 4 bases remained unmatched. CDR3 region: CSAKSGGADTQYF. The CDR3 DNA sequence: TGCAGTGCTAAGAGCGGGGGGGCCGATACGCAGTATTTT.

This clonotype has only a few counts. J is TRBJ2-3 and V is TRBV19, with 9 bases aligning to TRBD1. J gave up 3 bases and V 5 bases, and 6 bases lay outside the gene matches. CDR3 size: 15 residues. CDR1 LNHDA and CDR2 SQIVND come from the germline V gene (reference sequence). CDR3 DNA sequence: TGTGCCAGTAGTCCTGGGACAGGGAGAACAGATACGCAGTATTTT. Encoded protein: CASSPGTGRTDTQYF. The whole variable domain, remainder taken from reference TRBV19 and TRBJ2-3, is DGGITQSPKYLFRKEGQNVTLSCEQNLNHDAMYWYRQDPGQGLRLIYYSQIVNDFQKGDIAEGYSVSREKKESFPLTVTSAQKNPTAFYLCASSPGTGRTDTQYFGPGTRLTVL.

The sample holds many counts of this clonotype. V usage is TRBV7-9 and J usage is TRBJ2-1; D is unclear. Trimming took off 6 bases at V and 4 bases at J, with 16 bases between the two ends. The CDR3 sequence is 15 residues long. The V gene's germline CDR1 is SEHNR and CDR2 FQNEAQ (reference sequence). DNA of the CDR3: TGTGCCAGCAGTCCGCCGAGAGTACGTTACAATGAGCAGTTCTTC. Its protein is CASSPPRVRYNEQFF.

This clonotype showed up just a few times. V gene TRBV28 combines with J gene TRBJ2-3, with D possibly being TRBD2 (6 bases). Trimming left V 8 bases short and J 2 bases short, with 14 bases between. CDR3 size: 14 residues. Germline values: CDR1 MDHEN, CDR2 SYDVKM. The CDR3 region is CASLRPGLTDTQYF. The CDR3, as DNA: TGTGCCAGCCTCCGGCCGGGACTCACAGATACGCAGTATTTT.

The V call is TRBV7-9, the J call TRBJ2-5, with TRBD1 matching over 12 bases. The length of the CDR3 is 18 residues. Trimming at V came to 0 bases and at J to 5 bases, leaving 10 bases not matched to a gene. The germline CDR1 and CDR2 sequences are SEHNR and FQNEAQ (reference sequence). CDR3 sequence (DNA): TGTGCCAGCAGCTTAGCCCTGGAGTGGGACAGGGGGCAGGAGACCCAGTACTTC. Its translation is CASSLALEWDRGQETQYF.

The chain uses TRBV5-5 and TRBJ2-4; tentatively, D is TRBD2 (5 bases). The CDR3 covers 16 residues. Germline V gene sequence: CDR1 SGHKS, CDR2 YYEKEE (reference sequence). V gave up 1 base and J gave up 8 bases, with 19 bases separating them. DNA for the CDR3: TGTGCCAGCAGCTTGTGGCCCCCGGACTGGCAGGACATTCAGTACTTC. This gives the protein CASSLWPPDWQDIQYF.

This clonotype was counted only a few times. CDR3 sequence reads: CASSPKRGKSYEQYF. CDR3 sequence (DNA): TGTGCCAGCAGCCCGAAGCGGGGGAAGAGCTACGAGCAGTACTTC. This chain links TRBV7-3 with TRBJ2-7, with TRBD2 identical over 8 bases. The CDR3 covers 15 residues. V lost 5 bases and J lost 3; bases outside the gene matches: 9. Germline V gives CDR1 SGHTA, CDR2 FQGTGA.